This is a list of T cell receptor beta chains from one sample in a study of T-cell reconstitution after alpha-beta-depleted transplantation in children. TCRdb ran MiXCR on the PCR reads and lists one entry per CDR3 protein. Here the sample spans 750,000 to 950,000 distinct CDR3 sequences, 16% being singletons. The specimen was PBMCs, mostly from graft donor cells, collected 360 days after TCRalphabeta/CD19-depleted stem cell transplant. These receptors originate from a male patient younger than 18 who had a stem cell transplant for acute lymphoblastic leukemia, so the T cells may come from the graft donor. Each CDR3 is given with its conserved first and last residue. The D gene is left open where the match is weak. The size field is filled for only some rows; it gives once, few, many or a size class.

>TRBJ2-5|TRBV29-1|TRBD1|few
TGCAGCGTCGAAGGAGGGACAGGGGGCTTGAAGACCCAGTACTTC
CSVEGGTGGLKTQYF
>TRBJ2-3|TRBV25-1|-|-
TGTGCCAGCAGTGAATTAGGGACTAGCACAGATACGCAGTATTTT
CASSELGTSTDTQYF
>TRBJ2-5|TRBV2|-|few
TGTGCCAGCAGTGAAAGTAGTGTCCCCATAGAGACCCAGTACTTC
CASSESSVPIETQYF
>TRBJ2-3|TRBV18|-|-
TGTGCCAGCTCAGAGTTGGGGACAAACACAGATACGCAGTATTTT
CASSELGTNTDTQYF
>TRBJ2-3|TRBV20-1|TRBD2|few
TGCAGTGCTAGACCTAGCGGGAGCACAGATACGCAGTATTTT
CSARPSGSTDTQYF
>TRBJ2-7|TRBV5-5|-|-
TGTGCCAGCAGCTGGATGGCGGGATCCTACGAGCAGTACTTC
CASSWMAGSYEQYF
>TRBJ2-1|TRBV11-3|-|few
TGTGCCAGCAGCCCAAATCACAATGAGCAGTTCTTC
CASSPNHNEQFF
>TRBJ1-5|TRBV11-2|-|-
TGTGCCAGCAGCTTAGAAGTCGTGGCAGGGGCTGGCAATCAGCCCCAGCATTTT
CASSLEVVAGAGNQPQHF
>TRBJ2-1|TRBV20-1|TRBD2|few
TGCAGTGCTAGAGATCCCAATAGCGGGATAGCCTATGAGCAGTTCTTC
CSARDPNSGIAYEQFF
>TRBJ2-1|TRBV4-1|TRBD1|-
TGCGCCAGCAGCCAACCCCGACAGGGCTACAATGAGCAGTTCTTC
CASSQPRQGYNEQFF
>TRBJ1-1|TRBV20-1|TRBD1|-
TGCAGTGCTTTGGGACAGGGAAGCGAAGCTTTCTTT
CSALGQGSEAFF
>TRBJ2-1|TRBV5-6|-|many
TGTGCCAGCAGCTTGGCCCTCCCCAATGAGCAGTTCTTC
CASSLALPNEQFF
>TRBJ1-5|TRBV7-9|TRBD1|-
TGTGCCAGCAGCCAAGGGACAGCACCTAATCAGCCCCAGCATTTT
CASSQGTAPNQPQHF
>TRBJ2-7|TRBV18|TRBD1|-
TGTGCCAGCTCGACAGGGACGTCCTACGAGCAGTACTTC
CASSTGTSYEQYF
>TRBJ2-1|TRBV11-2|TRBD2|few
TGTGCCAGCAGCCCCCTAGCGGGAGGGCTTTGGAGCTCCTACAATGAGCAGTTCTTC
CASSPLAGGLWSSYNEQFF
>TRBJ2-7|TRBV2|-|few
TGTGCCAGCACGCAAGGTGGGGACCTAGTCGACTTC
CASTQGGDLVDF
>TRBJ1-3|TRBV12-3/TRBV12-4|-|-
TGTGCCAGCAGTCCTTCGAGAGGAAACACCATATATTTT
CASSPSRGNTIYF
>TRBJ1-1|TRBV4-1|-|-
TGCGCCAGCAGCCAAGGGGGCGCGTTTGGAGTGAACACTGAAGCTTTCTTT
CASSQGGAFGVNTEAFF
>TRBJ2-1|TRBV20-1|-|few
TGCAGTGCTACCCCTGGGGGACTGTACAATGAGCAGTTCTTC
CSATPGGLYNEQFF
>TRBJ2-1|TRBV6-5|-|many
TGTGCCAGCAGCCTCGGGTCTGCAAAGTTCTTC
CASSLGSAKFF
>TRBJ1-2|TRBV4-1|-|-
TGCGCCAGCAGCCAGCACGTACAGGGTTTCTATGGCTACACCTTC
CASSQHVQGFYGYTF
>TRBJ1-4|TRBV6-1|-|-
TGTGCCAGCAAGCGTCTCATAAATGAAAAACTGTTTTTT
CASKRLINEKLFF
>TRBJ2-2|TRBV7-9|-|few
TGTGCCAGCAGCTTGGCCGGGGAGCGGTTGACCGGGGAGCTGTTTTTT
CASSLAGERLTGELFF
>TRBJ1-6|TRBV25-1|-|-
TGTGCCAGCAGTGAAGTCTCCTCCTATAATTCACCCCTCCACTTT
CASSEVSSYNSPLHF
>TRBJ2-2|TRBV20-1|-|-
TGCAGTGCTAGAGGGCCGGAGTACACCGGGGAGCTGTTTTTT
CSARGPEYTGELFF
>TRBJ2-1|TRBV7-3|TRBD2|few
TGTGCCAGCAGCTTACTTTTCTCAACTAGCGGGAGCAATGAGCAGTTCTTC
CASSLLFSTSGSNEQFF
>TRBJ2-7|TRBV5-5|-|many
TGTGCCAGCAGCTTTACCCGGGGCAGAGCCTACGAGCAGTACTTC
CASSFTRGRAYEQYF
>TRBJ1-1|TRBV5-5|-|-
TGTGCCAGCAGCTTGGCCAACAGGGAGGATTTCTTT
CASSLANREDFF
>TRBJ1-5|TRBV7-9|TRBD1|few
TGTGCCAGCAGCTTAAACGCCGACAGGGGGTATCAGCCCCAGCATTTT
CASSLNADRGYQPQHF
>TRBJ2-5|TRBV15|TRBD2|few
TGTGCCACCAGCAGAGGCCTAGGGACTAGCGGGGTCACCCAGTACTTC
CATSRGLGTSGVTQYF
>TRBJ2-7|TRBV2|TRBD2|once
TGTGCCAGCTTAGCGGGGAGGGAGTACTTC
CASLAGREYF
>TRBJ2-7|TRBV29-1|-|many
TGCAGCGTTGTTGTCGGGTCCTACGAGCAGTACTTC
CSVVVGSYEQYF
>TRBJ1-1|TRBV5-1|-|few
TGCGCCAGCAGCCCCCCCATGACATCGTTATACACTGAAGCTTTCTTT
CASSPPMTSLYTEAFF
>TRBJ2-7|TRBV29-1|TRBD2|few
TGCAGCGCCGGGCTAGCGGGAGGGCCGTACGAGCAGTACTTC
CSAGLAGGPYEQYF
>TRBJ1-3|TRBV19|-|few
TGTGCCAGTAGTCCGGTCCCGGGGGGAAACACCATATATTTT
CASSPVPGGNTIYF
>TRBJ2-7|TRBV28|TRBD2|few
TGTGCCAGCAGTGACCAGCGGGAGCTCTACGAGCAGTACTTC
CASSDQRELYEQYF
>TRBJ2-7|TRBV7-9|TRBD1|-
TGTGCCAGCAGCGTCACTCCAGGGGGGCAGTACTTC
CASSVTPGGQYF
>TRBJ2-7|TRBV20-1|-|-
TGCAGTGCCCCTCCCGCGGGTCCCCTTTACGAGCAGTACTTC
CSAPPAGPLYEQYF
>TRBJ2-7|TRBV10-3|-|few
TGTGCCATCAGTGAAAACCTAGAACTATCCTACGAGCAGTACTTC
CAISENLELSYEQYF
>TRBJ2-3|TRBV7-3|-|-
TGTGCCAGCAGCTTTATACTAGGGCTGAGCGGGGATACGCAGTATTTT
CASSFILGLSGDTQYF
>TRBJ2-1|TRBV6-1|TRBD2|-
TGTGCCAGCACTCGACCTTCCCCGGGACTAGCGGGGGATAATGAGCAGTTCTTC
CASTRPSPGLAGDNEQFF
>TRBJ2-3|TRBV11-2|TRBD2|-
TGTGCCAGCAGCTTCCTAGCGGGTAACACAGATACGCAGTATTTT
CASSFLAGNTDTQYF
>TRBJ1-2|TRBV5-6|TRBD1|few
TGTGCCAGCAGCTTGAGACAGGGGTACTATGGCTACACCTTC
CASSLRQGYYGYTF
>TRBJ2-6|TRBV5-1|TRBD1|few
TGCGCCAGCAGCTCCGGGACAGGGGGCTCTGGGGCCAACGTCCTGACTTTC
CASSSGTGGSGANVLTF
>TRBJ1-2|TRBV29-1|-|-
TGCAGCGTTGTGGTCGACTATGGCTACACCTTC
CSVVVDYGYTF
>TRBJ2-2|TRBV9|-|few
TGTGCCAGCAGCGCCCACCCAGGGGAGCTGTTTTTT
CASSAHPGELFF
>TRBJ1-1|TRBV20-1|-|few
TGCAGTGCTAGTTGGGGCAGAGCTTTCTTT
CSASWGRAFF
>TRBJ1-2|TRBV2|TRBD1|-
TGTGCCAGCCCTAGAGGGGCAGGGGGTCGCGGCTATGGCTACACCTTC
CASPRGAGGRGYGYTF
>TRBJ2-1|TRBV7-9|TRBD1|-
TGTGCCAGCAGCGAGTGGACAGGCTCCTACAATGAGCAGTTCTTC
CASSEWTGSYNEQFF